Following are 21 T cell receptor beta chains from one sample sequenced in a study of shared clonotypes between healthy human individuals. CD45RO-negative CD8 cells positively selected for CCR7 made up the naive population, which excluded terminally differentiated effector memory CD45RA+ cells. This table comes from immunoSEQ multiplex PCR, and its TCRdb copy is limited to in-frame clones, with some not included. The sample shows 1.5 million to 2.5 million clones, about 95% of them seen only once. Sequenced input: naive CD8+ T cells sorted from blood. The receptors come from a man aged 18 to 35 in good health.

The gene calls are TRBV2 and TRBJ1-5, with D possibly matching TRBD1 (6 bases). Looked up from germline, CDR1 is SNHLY and CDR2 is FYNNEI. V shed 0 bases and J shed 7 bases, with 19 bases lying between them. The CDR3 consists of 17 residues. The CDR3 loop reads CASSEAGGGIGIQPQHF. For the CDR3, the DNA is TGTGCCAGCAGTGAAGCAGGGGGAGGTATTGGTATCCAGCCCCAGCATTTT.

In this sample, this clone turned up a few times. The chain couples TRBV9 to TRBJ1-6, with D hard to call. Germline V CDR1 and CDR2: SGDLS, YYNGEE. The CDR3 spans 12 residues. V lost 3 bases, J lost 7 bases, and 5 bases lay in between. The CDR3 bases are TGTGCCAGCAGCGATTGGAATTCACCCCTCCACTTT. Residues: CASSDWNSPLHF.

This chain links TRBV25-1 with TRBJ1-1; D possibly corresponds to TRBD1 (6 bases). V lost 1 base and J 0 bases, leaving 9 bases between the germline ends. Germline CDR1 MGHDK, CDR2 SYGVNS. The CDR3 covers 15 residues. DNA for the CDR3: TGTGCCAGCAGTGAATGGACAGCCCTGAACACTGAAGCTTTCTTT. This sequence encodes CASSEWTALNTEAFF.

The V and J genes are TRBV2 and TRBJ2-1, with a possible D match to TRBD1 (6 bases). Trimming took 8 bases from V and 1 from J, leaving 15 bases between them. CDR1 and CDR2 (germline): SNHLY, FYNNEI. This CDR3 is 15 amino acids long. The CDR3 bases are TGTGCCAGCTCCCGGACAGTCGGGTCCTACAATGAGCAGTTCTTC. As protein: CASSRTVGSYNEQFF.

The chain couples TRBV10-3 to TRBJ2-5; 7 bases line up with TRBD1. V gave up 3 bases and J gave up 3 bases; unmatched junction bases: 7. This CDR3 is built from 15 residues. Germline V gives CDR1 ENHRY, CDR2 SYGVKD. The CDR3 region has the DNA TGTGCCATCAGTGATGGGACAGTCTATGAAGAGACCCAGTACTTC. Its protein is CAISDGTVYEETQYF.

The V gene is TRBV29-1, the J gene TRBJ2-3, with TRBD2 matching 11 bases. The germline V gene encodes CDR1 SQVTM and CDR2 ANQGSEA. The V and J ends lost 7 bases and 4 bases, in that order; junction bases with no gene match: 13. This CDR3 has 16 residues. In nucleotides, the CDR3 is TGCAGCGGAAGGGTGTTAGCGGGGGGGCCCTCAGATACGCAGTATTTT. Translating gives CSGRVLAGGPSDTQYF.

This chain connects TRBV7-6 to TRBJ1-1, with D unresolved. Germline V gene lookup returns CDR1 SGHVS and CDR2 FNYEAQ. This CDR3 has 13 residues. Trimming removed 5 bases from V and 0 bases from J, with 7 bases in between. Here the CDR3 reads CASSPDLNTEAFF. The DNA for the CDR3 is TGTGCCAGCAGCCCAGACCTGAACACTGAAGCTTTCTTT. Full variable domain (outside the CDR3, taken from reference TRBV7-6 and TRBJ1-1): GAGVSQSPRYKVTKRGQDVALRCDPISGHVSLYWYRQALGQGPEFLTYFNYEAQQDKSGLPNDRFSAERPEGSISTLTIQRTEQRDSAMYRCASSPDLNTEAFFGQGTRLTVV.

The chain carries TRBV12-5 and TRBJ2-4; maybe TRBD1 (6 bases). This CDR3 has 17 amino acids. Germline-derived CDR1 and CDR2 are LGHNT and FRNRAP. Trimming took off 6 bases at V and 0 bases at J, with 18 bases between the two ends. The CDR3 nucleotides are TGTGCTAGTGGATTCCAGGACAGTCCCCTAGCCAAAAACATTCAGTACTTC. Protein product: CASGFQDSPLAKNIQYF.

About this clone: Other DNA sequences in the same sample also yield this CDR3. The chain has TRBV5-6 and TRBJ2-1; 9 bases fit TRBD1. With 2 bases clipped from V and 4 bases from J, the junction kept 4 bases outside the gene matches. The CDR3 loop spans 15 amino acids. Germline V CDR1 and CDR2: SGHDT, YYEEEE. DNA for the CDR3: TGTGCCAGCAGCTTCGGACAGGGGTTATACAATGAGCAGTTCTTC. Translated, it gives CASSFGQGLYNEQFF.

The chain combines TRBV10-1 with TRBJ2-7; D perhaps matches TRBD1 (8 bases). The germline V gene encodes CDR1 WNHNN and CDR2 SYGVQD (reference sequence). The ends were cut back, 5 bases at V and 2 bases at J, with 22 bases in the middle. CDR3 size: 17 residues. DNA for the CDR3: TGCGCCAGCAGTCTGGACAGGGAGGGAAGGGAACCCTACGAGCAGTACTTC. This translates into CASSLDREGREPYEQYF.

The chain uses TRBV7-2 and TRBJ2-7, with TRBD2 matching 7 bases. V dropped 1 base and J dropped 2; count of bases not matched to a gene: 5. CDR1 and CDR2 (germline): SGHTA, FQGNSA. This CDR3 is built from 15 residues. CDR3 coding DNA: TGTGCCAGCAGCTTAGGAGCGGGGCCAGCCTACGAGCAGTACTTC. It yields the protein CASSLGAGPAYEQYF.

This chain joins TRBV6-5 and TRBJ2-5; 12 nucleotides match TRBD1. The length of the CDR3 is 14 residues. Trimming removed 4 bases from V and 4 bases from J; junction bases left unmatched: 1. Germline CDR1 is MNHEY and CDR2 is SVGAGI. CDR3 sequence (DNA): TGTGCCAGCAGTTGGGACAGGGGGCCAGAGACCCAGTACTTC. It yields the protein CASSWDRGPETQYF.

The chain carries TRBV11-2 and TRBJ2-7; no clear D gene. The germline gives CDR1 SGHAT, CDR2 FQNNGV. The V end was cut by 1 base, the J end by 3 bases, with 7 bases between. The CDR3 has 13 amino acids. CDR3 sequence (DNA): TGTGCCAGCAGCTTAGTACACGGCTACGAGCAGTACTTC. It codes for CASSLVHGYEQYF.

The V call is TRBV4-1, the J call TRBJ2-1, with 8 bases aligning to TRBD2. J lost 0 bases, V lost 4 bases, and 14 bases had no gene match. Germline V gene sequence: CDR1 MGHRA, CDR2 YSYEKL. The CDR3 length is 19 residues. The CDR3 DNA follows: TGCGCCAGCAGCCTCACCGACCCGGGAGGGCCGGCCTCCTACAATGAGCAGTTCTTC. It encodes CASSLTDPGGPASYNEQFF.

The genes are TRBV19 and TRBJ1-2; 7 bases are a match to TRBD1. Germline values: CDR1 LNHDA, CDR2 SQIVND (reference sequence). V gave up 5 bases and J gave up 7 bases; unmatched junction bases: 4. The CDR3 sequence is 12 residues long. Here the CDR3 reads CASSGTVLGYTF. The DNA of the CDR3 is TGTGCCAGTAGTGGGACAGTACTTGGCTACACCTTC.

This sequence joins TRBV5-1 and TRBJ2-7; no definite D call. Trimming stripped 0 bases from V and 3 bases from J, with 10 bases between. The CDR3 consists of 14 residues. Germline CDR1 and CDR2: SGHRS and YFSETQ. Written as DNA, the CDR3 is TGCGCCAGCAGCTTGGAGTGGACGCTCTACGAGCAGTACTTC. It translates to CASSLEWTLYEQYF.

The rearrangement joins TRBV4-1 to TRBJ2-1, with TRBD2 as a possible D gene (6 bases). The germline CDR1 and CDR2 sequences are MGHRA and YSYEKL. Trimming removed 0 bases at V and 2 bases at J, with 17 bases between. The CDR3 has 18 amino acids. The CDR3 reads CASSQEGLAPDPYNEQFF. The CDR3 DNA reads TGCGCCAGCAGCCAAGAGGGTCTAGCGCCTGATCCCTACAATGAGCAGTTCTTC.

The gene calls are TRBV27 and TRBJ2-7, with D possibly TRBD1 on 6 matching bases. Germline CDR1 is MNHEY and CDR2 is SMNVEV (reference sequence). V shed 8 bases and J shed 2 bases, with 19 bases lying between them. The CDR3 totals 15 residues. The chain's CDR3 is CASGNQQGAAYEQYF. The CDR3 DNA is TGTGCCAGCGGTAACCAACAGGGAGCAGCCTACGAGCAGTACTTC.

In this sample, this clone turned up once. This chain uses TRBV14 with TRBJ1-1; D ambiguous. Per germline, CDR1 SGHDN and CDR2 FVKESK. The CDR3 spans 16 residues. Trimming stripped 0 bases from V and 0 bases from J, with 11 bases between. CDR3 residues: CASSQDLGGMNTEAFF. The CDR3 DNA sequence: TGTGCCAGCAGCCAAGATCTAGGCGGAATGAACACTGAAGCTTTCTTT.

V gene TRBV28 combines with J gene TRBJ2-3, with D maybe TRBD2 (6 bases). This CDR3 has 13 amino acids. Germline CDR1 is MDHEN and CDR2 is SYDVKM. Deletions cut 4 bases from V and 3 bases from J, with 8 bases between. DNA for the CDR3: TGTGCCAGCAGTTCTGCGGGAACAGATACGCAGTATTTT. As protein: CASSSAGTDTQYF.

This clone appeared once. The rearrangement links TRBV25-1 to TRBJ2-5; tentative D call: TRBD2 (5 bases). Germline V gene sequence: CDR1 MGHDK, CDR2 SYGVNS. V was clipped by 1 base and J by 5 bases, with 17 bases between them. CDR3 length: 16 amino acids. The CDR3, as DNA: TGTGCCAGCAGTGAATTATTGGCGGGCGGTCGGGAGACCCAGTACTTC. Encoded protein: CASSELLAGGRETQYF.